This T cell receptor (beta chain) was observed in a study of blood T cell repertoires in COVID-19. For the study at large: Both acute and convalescent COVID-19 samples were obtained from the United States, Italy and Spain. The analysed material was cDNA or gDNA that came from T cells, B-cell-depleted T cells, or PBMCs.

In the study's own analysis: Nucleated cell number was recorded as an estimate derived from reference gene primer amplification. The table came from immunoSEQ multiplex PCR; TCRdb's copy has only in-frame clones and leaves some out. That table furnishes V, J and clone size, whereas the DNA furnished D and trimming. The sample yields 180,000 or so clones, about 80% seen once. Trimming cost V 0 bases and J 10 bases; bases outside gene matches: 20. This CDR3 is built from 19 residues. Germline V gene lookup returns CDR1 LGHNA and CDR2 YSLEER. This chain links TRBV4-3 with TRBJ2-3; TRBD1 matches at 9 bases. What was sequenced was peripheral blood. The sequence was collected from a woman between 45 and 60 years old with active or convalescent COVID-19. The CDR3 nucleotides are TGCGCCAGCAGCCAAGATGCATGGGGACAGGGAGTGCCTTGGTCCCCGCAGTATTTT. Residues: CASSQDAWGQGVPWSPQYF.